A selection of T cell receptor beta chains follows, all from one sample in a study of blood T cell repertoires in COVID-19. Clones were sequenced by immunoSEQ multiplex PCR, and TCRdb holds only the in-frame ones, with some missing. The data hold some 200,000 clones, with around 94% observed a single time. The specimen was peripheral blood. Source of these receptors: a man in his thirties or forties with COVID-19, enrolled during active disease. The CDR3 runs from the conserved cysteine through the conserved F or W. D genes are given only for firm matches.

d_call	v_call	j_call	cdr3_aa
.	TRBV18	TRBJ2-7	CASSPPPGYYEQYF
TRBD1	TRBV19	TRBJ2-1	CASSGSGGKDEQFF
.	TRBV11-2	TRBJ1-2	CASSSNDMPYGYTF
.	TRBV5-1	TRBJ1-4	CASSLTVATNEKLFF
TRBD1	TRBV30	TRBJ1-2	CAWSAWTGVDGYTF
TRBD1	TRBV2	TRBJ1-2	CASSVEGANYGYTF
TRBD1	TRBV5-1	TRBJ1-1	CASSPGQAAAEAFF
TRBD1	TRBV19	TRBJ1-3	CASRIDRGGNTIYF
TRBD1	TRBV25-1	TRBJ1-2	CASSGQGANPYGYTF
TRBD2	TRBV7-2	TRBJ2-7	CASSLASGGLYEQYF
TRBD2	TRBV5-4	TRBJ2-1	CASSPELAGGPKNEQFF
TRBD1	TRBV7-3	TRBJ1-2	CASSNVDRPYGYTF
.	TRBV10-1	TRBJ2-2	CASSRGNTGELFF
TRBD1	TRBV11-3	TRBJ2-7	CASSLIGTGVEEQYF
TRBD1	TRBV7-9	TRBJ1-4	CATEKDRDNEKLFF
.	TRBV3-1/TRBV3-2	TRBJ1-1	CASSQGMTENTEAFF
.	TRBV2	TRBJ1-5	CASRSGTREWPQHF
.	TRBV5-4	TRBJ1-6	CASSARVENSPLHF
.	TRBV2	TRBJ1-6	CAGSDRSNSPLHF
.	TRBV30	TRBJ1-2	CAWSVSPNYGYTF
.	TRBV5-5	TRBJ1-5	CASSLFDEGQGNQPQHF
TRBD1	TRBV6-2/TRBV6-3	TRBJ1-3	CASSSIRDRGPPFSGNTIYF
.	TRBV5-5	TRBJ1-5	CASSPEGVISNQPQHF
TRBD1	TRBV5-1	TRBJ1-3	CASSLDRGGGGNTIYF
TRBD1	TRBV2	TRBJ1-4	CASSQYRGTNEKLFF
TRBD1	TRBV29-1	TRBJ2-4	CSVDSSGTGGMQYF
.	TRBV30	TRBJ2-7	CAWDTRNSYEQYF
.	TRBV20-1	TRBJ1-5	CSASGPLRQPQHF
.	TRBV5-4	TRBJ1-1	CASSSNTGMHTEAFF
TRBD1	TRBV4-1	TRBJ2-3	CASRPHRGPSTDTQYF
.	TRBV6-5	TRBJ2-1	CASSYSSGSREQFF
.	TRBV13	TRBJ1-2	CASSDESGGYTF
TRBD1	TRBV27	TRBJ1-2	CASSRDSEYGYTF
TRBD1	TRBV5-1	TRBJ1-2	CASSLDRGTNYGYTF